The T cell receptor beta chain under discussion was sequenced for a study of blood T cell repertoires in COVID-19. This CDR3 is built from 15 residues. CDR1 and CDR2 from the germline V gene are MNHNS and SASEGT. Germline trimming cut 3 bases from V and 2 bases from J; bases unmatched to any gene: 5. As processed by the authors: Amplification with reference gene primers provided the estimates of nucleated cell counts. Profiling relied on immunoSEQ multiplex PCR, and the TCRdb table lists in-frame clones only, not all of them. V and J calls plus clone size are reproduced from that table; the DNA served to infer D and trimming. The repertoire has approximately 150,000 clones, more than 70% of them found once; the top ten carry 4.5% to 7.5%.

This receptor was obtained from a man in his forties who had recovered from COVID-19. Sequencing was done on a sample of PBMCs or T cells enriched from blood (not recorded which). The chain recombines TRBV6-1 with TRBJ2-3; 7 positions match TRBD2. CDR3 protein: CASSDSGGLTDTQYF. The CDR3 DNA is TGTGCCAGCAGTGATTCGGGGGGACTCACAGATACGCAGTATTTT.